This TCR beta chain appears in the sequencing data of a study of blood T cell repertoires in COVID-19. Across the whole study: Specimens from acute and convalescent COVID-19 originated in the United States, Italy and Spain. T cells, B-cell-depleted T cells, or PBMCs provided the cDNA or gDNA that served as material.

The CDR3 has 15 amino acids. The V end lost 4 bases, the J end lost 10 bases, and 21 bases lay between the germline ends. Germline values: CDR1 MGHRA, CDR2 YSYEKL. This clone has only one observation. Repertoires were generated with immunoSEQ multiplex PCR, while TCRdb's copy carries only in-frame clones and drops some. The sample holds 300,000 to 400,000 clones, roughly 87% seen once. Clinical history reported by participants formed the basis on which cohorts were assigned. The recovered donors of Cohort 3 showed two negative PCRs, clearance, or symptom resolution. The genes are TRBV4-1 and TRBJ2-3; possible D gene TRBD2, 6 bases. The sequence was obtained from a woman under 40 who had recovered from COVID-19. Sequencing was carried out using PBMCs or T cells enriched from blood (not recorded which). Here the CDR3 reads CASSLQAGTPGAQYF. The CDR3 region has the DNA TGCGCCAGCAGCCTTCAGGCCGGGACCCCGGGGGCGCAGTATTTT.